A single sample gave rise to the 24 T cell receptor beta chains below, sequenced in a study of control samples from healthy donors and cancer patients. Only in-frame clones appear in the TCRdb table, and some are missing; sequencing was by immunoSEQ multiplex PCR. The sample lists 100,000 to 150,000 clones, around 94% occurring once. Material: PBMCs. The receptors here all came from a man at least 80 years old with head and neck cancer.

The rearrangement uses TRBV5-1 and TRBJ2-1, with D possibly matching TRBD2 (6 bases). There are 15 residues in the CDR3. Germline V gene lookup returns CDR1 SGHRS and CDR2 YFSETQ. V lost 1 base and J lost 2, with 10 bases in between. This CDR3 is CASSLSASAYNEQFF. DNA of the CDR3: TGCGCCAGCAGCTTGTCGGCTAGCGCCTACAATGAGCAGTTCTTC.

This chain links TRBV5-6 with TRBJ2-5, with D hard to call. Trimming shortened V by 4 bases and J by 4 bases, and 11 bases separated the two germline ends. This CDR3 contains 13 residues. Germline-derived CDR1 and CDR2 are SGHDT and YYEEEE. In DNA form, the CDR3 reads TGTGCCAGCAGCATCTATACCGGAGAGACCCAGTACTTC. Protein product: CASSIYTGETQYF.

This chain joins TRBV19 and TRBJ2-2, with no clear D. CDR3 length: 16 residues. CDR1 is LNHDA and CDR2 is SQIVND in the germline V gene (reference sequence). Trimming took off 0 bases at V and 8 bases at J, with 16 bases between the two ends. In DNA, the CDR3 is TGTGCCAGTAGTATAGATCTAAGGCAGTTGGAGGGGGAGCTGTTTTTT. This translates into CASSIDLRQLEGELFF.

The chain recombines TRBV6-6 with TRBJ2-2; D perhaps matches TRBD1 (6 bases). The germline V gene encodes CDR1 MNHNY and CDR2 SVGAGI (reference sequence). The CDR3 runs 14 residues. V was cut by 7 bases and J by 2 bases, with 11 bases left in between. The CDR3 protein is CASIGTPNTGELFF. The CDR3 DNA is TGTGCCAGCATTGGGACACCTAACACCGGGGAGCTGTTTTTT.

The rearrangement uses TRBV19 and TRBJ2-7, with 10 bases identical to TRBD1. Germline loops: CDR1 LNHDA, CDR2 SQIVND (reference sequence). J was trimmed by 6 bases and V by 3 bases; bases with no gene match: 5. The CDR3 length is 14 residues. In nucleotides, the CDR3 is TGTGCCAGTAGTATGAGACAGGGGGCTGGCGAGCAGTACTTC. Translated, it gives CASSMRQGAGEQYF. Based on the CDR3 plus reference TRBV19 and TRBJ2-7, the full variable domain is DGGITQSPKYLFRKEGQNVTLSCEQNLNHDAMYWYRQDPGQGLRLIYYSQIVNDFQKGDIAEGYSVSREKKESFPLTVTSAQKNPTAFYLCASSMRQGAGEQYFGPGTRLTVT.

The chain has TRBV25-1 and TRBJ1-2; perhaps TRBD1 as D (6 bases). Trimming took off 6 bases at V and 2 bases at J, with 19 bases between the two ends. In germline, CDR1 is MGHDK, CDR2 SYGVNS. This CDR3 is 16 amino acids long. The CDR3 DNA is TGTGCCAGCAGCGCCAACCAAGGACAGTCGAACTATGGCTACACCTTC. Translation: CASSANQGQSNYGYTF.

This sequence joins TRBV3-1 (or the pseudogene TRBV3-2) and TRBJ2-7; a possible D gene is TRBD2 (5 bases). Germline values: CDR1 LGHDT, CDR2 YNNKEL (reference sequence). CDR3 length: 13 residues. Trimming took off 4 bases at V and 6 bases at J, with 13 bases between the two ends. CDR3 nucleotides: TGTGCCAGCAGCCGAGCCGGGGATGGCGAGCAGTACTTC. Translating gives CASSRAGDGEQYF.

The rearrangement links TRBV5-1 to TRBJ1-1; D gene ambiguous. V lost 1 base and J 0 bases, leaving 16 bases between the germline ends. The CDR3 is 17 amino acids. In germline, CDR1 is SGHRS, CDR2 YFSETQ. CDR3 coding DNA: TGCGCCAGCAGCTTGACTGTCCGAACTGTCCTGAACACTGAAGCTTTCTTT. It translates to CASSLTVRTVLNTEAFF.

The V call is TRBV16, the J call TRBJ1-5; no clear D gene. Germline loops: CDR1 KGHSY, CDR2 FQNENV. The CDR3 is 13 amino acids. The V and J ends lost 5 bases and 5 bases respectively, with 10 bases between them. DNA of the CDR3: TGTGCCAGCAGCAGAGGTCGCGATCAGCCCCAGCATTTT. Its translation: CASSRGRDQPQHF.

The genes are TRBV19 and TRBJ2-5; 10 nucleotides match TRBD2. Unmatched junction bases numbered 7, after V lost 2 bases and J lost 4 bases. Germline lookup yields CDR1 LNHDA and CDR2 SQIVND (reference sequence). The CDR3 length is 16 residues. The CDR3 coding sequence is TGTGCCAGTAGTATAATCTTGGCTAGCGGGGGAGAGACCCAGTACTTC. Translation gives CASSIILASGGETQYF.

The sample holds one count of this clone. This chain uses TRBV5-6 with TRBJ2-5; possible D gene TRBD2, 7 bases. The V end was cut by 0 bases, the J end by 4 bases, with 13 bases between. This CDR3 region has 15 residues. Germline V lookup: CDR1 SGHDT, CDR2 YYEEEE. In nucleotides, the CDR3 is TGTGCCAGCAGCTTGGTCGGGGGGCCGGGAGAGACCCAGTACTTC. This gives the protein CASSLVGGPGETQYF.

In the case of this clone: Other DNA sequences in this sample translate to the same CDR3. CDR3 sequence: CASSDRFGTGVSGANVLTF. The CDR3 DNA is TGTGCCAGCAGTGATCGATTTGGGACAGGGGTTTCTGGGGCCAACGTCCTGACTTTC. This chain uses TRBV6-1 with TRBJ2-6; 10 bases are shared with TRBD1. Germline CDR1 and CDR2: MNHNS and SASEGT. V lost 3 bases, J lost 1 base, and 9 bases stayed unmatched. CDR3 length equals 19 residues.

This chain uses TRBV2 with TRBJ2-1, with 9 bases lining up with TRBD2. Per the germline V gene, CDR1 is SNHLY and CDR2 is FYNNEI. This CDR3 comprises 16 residues. The V gene end was trimmed by 2 bases and the J gene end by 2 bases; junction bases not matched to a gene: 4. CDR3 nucleotide sequence: TGTGCCAGCAGTGAACTGGCGGGAGGGGCCTACAATGAGCAGTTCTTC. Its translation: CASSELAGGAYNEQFF.

The rearrangement uses TRBV3-1 (or the pseudogene TRBV3-2) and TRBJ2-1, with D perhaps matching TRBD2 (5 bases). Germline CDR1 LGHDT, CDR2 YNNKEL (reference sequence). The CDR3 is made up of 12 amino acids. The V and J ends lost 5 bases and 9 bases respectively, with 11 bases between them. The CDR3 coding sequence is TGTGCCAGCAGCTCACTAGGCAGTGAGCAGTTCTTC. It codes for CASSSLGSEQFF.

CDR3 region: CASSYTTSNYGYTF. As DNA, the CDR3 is TGTGCCAGCAGTTACACAACAAGCAACTATGGCTACACCTTC. This sequence joins TRBV6-2 or TRBV6-3 and TRBJ1-2; no clear D. The germline CDR1 and CDR2 sequences are MNHEY and SVGEGT. The CDR3 has 14 amino acids. With 2 bases removed from V and 2 bases from J, the gap between germline ends came to 9 bases.

The chain carries TRBV7-2 and TRBJ2-6; D not certain. This CDR3 comprises 17 residues. Germline V gives CDR1 SGHTA, CDR2 FQGNSA. V lost 1 base, J lost 0 bases, and 10 bases lay in between. The CDR3 sequence: CASSLVGRSSGANVLTF. DNA of the CDR3: TGTGCCAGCAGCTTAGTCGGCAGGAGCTCTGGGGCCAACGTCCTGACTTTC.

The V call is TRBV10-2, the J call TRBJ1-6; D is perhaps TRBD1 (5 bases). The CDR3 contains 13 residues. In germline, CDR1 is WSHSY, CDR2 SAAADI. V lost 10 bases and J lost 9, with 16 bases in between. The CDR3 sequence is CAILRERGSPLHF. CDR3 coding DNA: TGCGCCATCCTGAGGGAGAGGGGTTCACCCCTCCACTTT.

The chain joins TRBV29-1 to TRBJ1-4, with TRBD1 identical over 9 bases. The CDR3 has 13 residues. Germline V lookup: CDR1 SQVTM, CDR2 ANQGSEA. After removal of 3 bases from V and 8 bases from J, the junction contained 4 bases not matched to a gene. The CDR3 region is CSVEGQGGEKLFF. The CDR3 coding sequence is TGCAGCGTTGAGGGACAGGGAGGCGAAAAACTGTTTTTT.

This chain links TRBV6-4 with TRBJ1-2; TRBD1 agrees at 7 bases. Germline V gene lookup returns CDR1 MRHNA and CDR2 SNTAGT. Germline trimming cut 6 bases from V and 0 bases from J; bases unmatched to any gene: 4. This CDR3 has 14 residues. The CDR3 DNA is TGTGCCAGCAGACCACAGGGGACTAACTATGGCTACACCTTC. Its protein product is CASRPQGTNYGYTF.

This rearrangement joins TRBV7-8 to TRBJ2-5, with TRBD1 matching over 7 bases. The CDR3 spans 17 residues. The germline CDR1 and CDR2 sequences are SGHVS and FQNEAQ. Trimming removed 0 bases from V and 5 bases from J; junction bases left unmatched: 12. CDR3 region: CASSLAWVRGGWETQYF. As DNA, the CDR3 is TGTGCCAGCAGCTTAGCTTGGGTCCGAGGGGGCTGGGAGACCCAGTACTTC.

The rearrangement joins TRBV5-1 to TRBJ1-1; 8 bases match TRBD1. The CDR3 runs to 15 residues. In germline, CDR1 is SGHRS, CDR2 YFSETQ. The V gene end was trimmed by 2 bases and the J gene end by 0 bases; junction bases not matched to a gene: 3. CDR3 sequence (DNA): TGCGCCAGCAGCTTTACAGGGGGGATGAACACTGAAGCTTTCTTT. Amino acid sequence: CASSFTGGMNTEAFF. The variable domain in full, completed from reference TRBV5-1 and TRBJ1-1, reads KAGVTQTPRYLIKTRGQQVTLSCSPISGHRSVSWYQQTPGQGLQFLFEYFSETQRNKGNFPGRFSGRQFSNSRSEMNVSTLELGDSALYLCASSFTGGMNTEAFFGQGTRLTVV.

The V and J genes are TRBV7-2 and TRBJ2-7, with a weak D call TRBD1 (5 bases). CDR3 size: 14 residues. V was shortened by 5 bases and J by 1 base, with 12 bases between the two germline ends. In germline, CDR1 is SGHTA, CDR2 FQGNSA. In DNA form, the CDR3 reads TGTGCCAGCAGCGACAGATCCCATTCCTACGAGCAGTACTTC. This sequence encodes CASSDRSHSYEQYF.

The genes are TRBV15 and TRBJ2-6; D possibly corresponds to TRBD2 (5 bases). V lost 4 bases and J lost 1, with 14 bases in between. This CDR3 has 17 amino acids. Germline V gene lookup returns CDR1 LNHNV and CDR2 YYDKDF (reference sequence). The CDR3 here is CATSIRLGNSGANVLTF. The CDR3 DNA is TGTGCCACCAGCATCAGGCTCGGGAATTCTGGGGCCAACGTCCTGACTTTC.

CDR3 region: CASSLAGYNSPLHF. CDR3 DNA: TGTGCCAGCAGCTTGGCAGGGTATAATTCACCCCTCCACTTT. The chain joins TRBV5-4 to TRBJ1-6, with D tentatively TRBD1 (5 bases). Germline CDR1 reads SGHNT; CDR2 reads YYREEE (reference sequence). This CDR3 spans 14 amino acids. V dropped 0 bases and J dropped 4 bases, with 5 bases sitting between them.